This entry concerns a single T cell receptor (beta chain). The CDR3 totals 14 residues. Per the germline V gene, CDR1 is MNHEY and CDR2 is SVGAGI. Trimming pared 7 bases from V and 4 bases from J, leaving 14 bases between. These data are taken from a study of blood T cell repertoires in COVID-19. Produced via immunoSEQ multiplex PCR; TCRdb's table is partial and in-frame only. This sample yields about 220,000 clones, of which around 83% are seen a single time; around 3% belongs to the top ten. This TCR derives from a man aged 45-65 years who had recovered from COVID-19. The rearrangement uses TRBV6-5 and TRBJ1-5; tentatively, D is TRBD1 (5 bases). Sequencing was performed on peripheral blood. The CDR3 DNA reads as TGTGCCAGCACCCTGTATGACAGTAATCAGCCCCAGCATTTT. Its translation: CASTLYDSNQPQHF.